This TCR beta chain derives from a study of blood T cells in healthy people across ages. Study background: Capture via template switching afforded approximately one barcoded beta molecule per two T cells.

Donors ranged from about 6 to 95 years old and were healthy Caucasians in Russia. Researchers report isolating at least 6 million PBMCs per sample. Every sample gave at least 5.5 micrograms of total RNA when it was extracted. With a J-beta primer mix and a sample-barcoded 5' primer, a second PCR ran roughly 6 to 11 cycles. TCRdb re-analysed the 5' RACE reads in MiXCR, keeping a single row per CDR3 protein. The table lists 650,000 to 950,000 distinct CDR3 sequences, around 42% of them singletons. The TCR sequence derives from a man in his 60s in good health. The sequencing input was blood.

In DNA, the CDR3 is TGTGCCAGCAGCGACCCGGACTACGTATCGGAGACCCAGTACTTC. It translates to CASSDPDYVSETQYF. The rearrangement uses TRBV5-6 and TRBJ2-4; D may be TRBD2 (6 bases). The better agreement between TRBJ2-5 and the DNA end casts doubt on the J call. CDR3 length: 15 residues. Looked up from germline, CDR1 is SGHDT and CDR2 is YYEEEE.